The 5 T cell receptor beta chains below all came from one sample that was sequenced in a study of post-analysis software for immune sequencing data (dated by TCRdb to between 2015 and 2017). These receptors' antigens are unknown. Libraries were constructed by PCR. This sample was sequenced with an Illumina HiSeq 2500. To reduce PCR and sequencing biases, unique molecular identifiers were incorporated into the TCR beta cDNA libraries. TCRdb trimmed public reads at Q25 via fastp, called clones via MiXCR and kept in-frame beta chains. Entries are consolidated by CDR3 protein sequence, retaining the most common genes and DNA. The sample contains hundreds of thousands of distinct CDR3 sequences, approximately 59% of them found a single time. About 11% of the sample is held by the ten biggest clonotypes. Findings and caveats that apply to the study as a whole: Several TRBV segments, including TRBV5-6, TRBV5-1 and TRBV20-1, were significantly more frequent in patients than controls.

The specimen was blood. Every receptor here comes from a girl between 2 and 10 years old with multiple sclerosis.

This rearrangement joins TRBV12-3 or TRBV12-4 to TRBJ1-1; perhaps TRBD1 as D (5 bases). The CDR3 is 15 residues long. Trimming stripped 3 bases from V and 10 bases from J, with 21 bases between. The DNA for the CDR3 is TGTGCCAGCAGTTTTAGGAGGCCCGGGAGGGGAAGAGCTTTCTTT. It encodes CASSFRRPGRGRAFF.

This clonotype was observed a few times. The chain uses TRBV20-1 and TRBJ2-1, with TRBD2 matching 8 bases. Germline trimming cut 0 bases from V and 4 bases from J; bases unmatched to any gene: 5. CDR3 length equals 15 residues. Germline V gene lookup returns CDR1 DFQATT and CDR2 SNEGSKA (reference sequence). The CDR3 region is CSARDLRGVYNEQFF. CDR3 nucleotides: TGCAGTGCTAGAGATTTGCGGGGGGTATACAATGAGCAGTTCTTC.

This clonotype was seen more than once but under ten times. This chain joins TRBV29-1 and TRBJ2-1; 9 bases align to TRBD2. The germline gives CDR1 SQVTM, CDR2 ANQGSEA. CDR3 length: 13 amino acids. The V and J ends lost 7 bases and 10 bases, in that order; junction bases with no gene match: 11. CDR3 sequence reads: CSGALMTSGEQFF. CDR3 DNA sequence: TGCAGCGGGGCCCTCATGACTAGCGGAGAGCAGTTCTTC.

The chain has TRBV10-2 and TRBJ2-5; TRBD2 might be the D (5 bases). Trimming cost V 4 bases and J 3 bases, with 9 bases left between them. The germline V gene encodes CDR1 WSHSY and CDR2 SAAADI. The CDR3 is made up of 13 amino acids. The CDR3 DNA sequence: TGCGCCAGCAGTGGCGTCGGGAAAGAGACCCAGTACTTC. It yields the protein CASSGVGKETQYF.

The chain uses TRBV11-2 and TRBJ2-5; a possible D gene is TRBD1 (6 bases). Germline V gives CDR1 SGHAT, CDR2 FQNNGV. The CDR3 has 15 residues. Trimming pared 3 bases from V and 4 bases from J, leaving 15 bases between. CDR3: CASSFDQGWGETQYF. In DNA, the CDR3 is TGTGCCAGCAGCTTCGATCAGGGGTGGGGAGAGACCCAGTACTTC.